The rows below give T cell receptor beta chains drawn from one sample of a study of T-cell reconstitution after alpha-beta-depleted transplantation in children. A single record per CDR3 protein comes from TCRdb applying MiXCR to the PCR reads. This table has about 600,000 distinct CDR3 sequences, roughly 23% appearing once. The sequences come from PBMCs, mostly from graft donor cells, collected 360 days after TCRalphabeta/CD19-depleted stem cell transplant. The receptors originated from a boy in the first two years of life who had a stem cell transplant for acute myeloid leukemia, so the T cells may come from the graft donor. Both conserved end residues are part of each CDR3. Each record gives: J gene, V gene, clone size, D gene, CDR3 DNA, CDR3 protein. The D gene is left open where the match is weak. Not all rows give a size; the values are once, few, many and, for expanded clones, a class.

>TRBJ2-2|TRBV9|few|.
TGTGCCAGCAGCCCCCAGACTTCCACCGGGGAGCTGTTTTTT
CASSPQTSTGELFF
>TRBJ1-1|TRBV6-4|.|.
TGTGCCAGCAGAATTCCGACAGATGAAGCTTTCTTT
CASRIPTDEAFF
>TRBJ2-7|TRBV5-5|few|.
TGTGCCAGCAGCCAGTCGGGGATTATTTCCTACGAGCAGTACTTC
CASSQSGIISYEQYF
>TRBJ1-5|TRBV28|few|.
TGTGCCAGCAGTCCTTCCAGTCAGCCCCAGCATTTT
CASSPSSQPQHF
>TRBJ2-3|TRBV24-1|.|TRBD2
TGTGCCACCAGTGATTTGAATGAACGCGGGGGATTCCGCAGAGATACGCAGTATTTT
CATSDLNERGGFRRDTQYF
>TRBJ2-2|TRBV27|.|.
TGTGCCAGCAGTTTCGGTACCCACGGGGAGCTGTTTTTT
CASSFGTHGELFF
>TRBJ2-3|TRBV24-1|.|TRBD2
TGTGCCACCAGTGATTTACGGGGGGGCATTGGGGATACGCAGTATTTT
CATSDLRGGIGDTQYF
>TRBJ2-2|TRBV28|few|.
TGTGCCAGCAGTTTATTCGTCCCCGGGGAGCTGTTTTTT
CASSLFVPGELFF
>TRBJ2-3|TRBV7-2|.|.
TGTGCCAGCAGCTTAGCCCGGCGGGCAGATACGCAGTATTTT
CASSLARRADTQYF
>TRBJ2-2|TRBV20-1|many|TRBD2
TGCAGTGCTAGGCCCCCACTAGCGGGGGACGACACCGGGGAGCTGTTTTTT
CSARPPLAGDDTGELFF
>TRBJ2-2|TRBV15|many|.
TGTGCCACCAGCAGAGTTCCCACCGGGGAGCTGTTTTTT
CATSRVPTGELFF
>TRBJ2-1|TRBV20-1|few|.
TGCAGTGCTCGAAGCGCGGGGGCCGGCTCCTACAATGAGCAGTTCTTC
CSARSAGAGSYNEQFF
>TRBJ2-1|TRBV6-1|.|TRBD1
TGTGCCAGCAGTCCCGGGACAGCAGACAATGAGCAGTTCTTC
CASSPGTADNEQFF
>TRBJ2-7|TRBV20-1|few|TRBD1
TGCAGTGCTAGAAAGGGGGCTCCCCCCTACGAGCAGTACTTC
CSARKGAPPYEQYF
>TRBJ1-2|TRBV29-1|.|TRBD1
TGCAGCGTTGAAGATTGGGACAGAGGGAACTATGGCTACACCTTC
CSVEDWDRGNYGYTF
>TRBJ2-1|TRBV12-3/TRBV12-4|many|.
TGTGCCAGCAGTTTCCCGGGGAGTTCATCGAGCTCCTACAATGAGCAGTTCTTC
CASSFPGSSSSSYNEQFF